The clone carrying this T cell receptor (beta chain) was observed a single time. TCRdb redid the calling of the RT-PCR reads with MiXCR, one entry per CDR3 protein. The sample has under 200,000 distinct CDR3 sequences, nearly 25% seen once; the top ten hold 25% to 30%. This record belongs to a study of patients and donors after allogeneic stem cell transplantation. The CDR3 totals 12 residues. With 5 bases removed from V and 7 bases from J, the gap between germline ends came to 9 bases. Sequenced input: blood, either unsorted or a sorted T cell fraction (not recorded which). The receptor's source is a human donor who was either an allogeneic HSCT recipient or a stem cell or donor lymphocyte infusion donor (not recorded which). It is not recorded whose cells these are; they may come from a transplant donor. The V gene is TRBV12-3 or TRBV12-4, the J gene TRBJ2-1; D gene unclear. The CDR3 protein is CASSPSVNEQFF. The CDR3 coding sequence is TGTGCCAGCAGTCCTTCCGTAAATGAGCAGTTCTTC.